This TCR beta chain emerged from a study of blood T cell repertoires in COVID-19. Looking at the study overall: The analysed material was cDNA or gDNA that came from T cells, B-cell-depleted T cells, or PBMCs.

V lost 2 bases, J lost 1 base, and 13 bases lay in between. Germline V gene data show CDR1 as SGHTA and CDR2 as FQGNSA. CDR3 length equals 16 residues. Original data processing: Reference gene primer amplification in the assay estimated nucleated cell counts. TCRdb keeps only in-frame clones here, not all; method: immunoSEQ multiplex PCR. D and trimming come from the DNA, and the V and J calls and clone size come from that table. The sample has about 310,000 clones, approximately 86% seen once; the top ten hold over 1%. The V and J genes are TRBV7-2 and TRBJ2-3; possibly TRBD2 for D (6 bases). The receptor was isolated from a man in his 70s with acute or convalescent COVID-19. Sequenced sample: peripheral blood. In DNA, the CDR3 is TGTGCCAGCAGCTTATGGGCGGGACGGGGCACAGATACGCAGTATTTT. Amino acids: CASSLWAGRGTDTQYF. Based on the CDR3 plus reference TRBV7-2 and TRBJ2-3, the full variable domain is GAGVSQSPSNKVTEKGKDVELRCDPISGHTALYWYRQSLGQGLEFLIYFQGNSAPDKSGLPSDRFSAERTGGSVSTLTIQRTQQEDSAVYLCASSLWAGRGTDTQYFGPGTRLTVL.